These T cell receptor beta chains were read from a single sample in a study of identical twins. MiXCR, run by TCRdb on the 5' RACE reads, gives a single entry per CDR3 protein. The sample holds hundreds of thousands of distinct CDR3 sequences; around 22% are singletons and the top ten take 0.48%. These data also formed part of another study, on yellow fever vaccine responses in identical twins.

The specimen sequenced was CD4+ T cells sorted from blood. These receptors originate from a woman between 18 and 29 years old in good health. Both conserved end residues are part of each CDR3. D genes are given only for firm matches. Clone size appears in some rows only: once, few, many, or a class for an expanded clone.

v_gene,d_gene,j_gene,abundance,CDR3nt,CDR3aa
TRBV2,.,TRBJ1-2,few,TGTGCCAGCAGTGACGAGGACCGCAACTATGGCTACACCTTC,CASSDEDRNYGYTF
TRBV20-1,.,TRBJ1-1,.,TGCAGTGCCAAAATTATTAGTGGGGGCACTGAAGCTTTCTTT,CSAKIISGGTEAFF
TRBV5-8,.,TRBJ2-1,.,TGTGCCAGCAGCTTAAGGACTCCAGACAATGAGCAGTTCTTC,CASSLRTPDNEQFF
TRBV12-3/TRBV12-4,TRBD2,TRBJ2-2,.,TGTGCCAGCAGTTTAAGCGGGGGGGGCCCTAGCGGGGAGCTGTTTTTT,CASSLSGGGPSGELFF
TRBV4-1,TRBD2,TRBJ2-3,few,TGCGCCAGCAGCCAAGATTGGGGCGGGAGGGATACGCAGTATTTT,CASSQDWGGRDTQYF
TRBV3-1,.,TRBJ2-7,.,TGTGCCAGCAGTTTTGCGTCGGGCAGCGCCTACGAGCAGTACTTC,CASSFASGSAYEQYF
TRBV3-1,.,TRBJ1-1,few,TGTGCCAGCAGCCCCCAAGGGGTGCCGTTTGAAGCTTTCTTT,CASSPQGVPFEAFF
TRBV5-5,.,TRBJ2-1,.,TGTGCCAGCAGCTTGGACAGCCTGGGGCAGCAGTTCTTC,CASSLDSLGQQFF
TRBV3-1,.,TRBJ2-5,.,TGTGCCAGCAGCCAAGGCCGCCTATTGGATCAGAAGACCCAGTACTTC,CASSQGRLLDQKTQYF
TRBV9,TRBD2,TRBJ2-1,few,TGTGCCAGCAGCCCCCGGGTTAGCGGGTGGAATGAGCAGTTCTTC,CASSPRVSGWNEQFF
TRBV5-5,TRBD2,TRBJ2-3,few,TGTGCCAGCAGCTCGGCACTAGCGGGTATTACAGATACGCAGTATTTT,CASSSALAGITDTQYF
TRBV27,.,TRBJ1-1,.,TGTGCCAGCAGTTCAGGGAAGGGCACTGAAGCTTTCTTT,CASSSGKGTEAFF
TRBV14,TRBD2,TRBJ2-1,.,TGTGCCAGCAGGAAGACTAGCGGGGGTTACAATGAGCAGTTCTTC,CASRKTSGGYNEQFF
TRBV24-1,.,TRBJ2-2,few,TGTGCCACCAGTGAACCACTGAACACCGGGGAGCTGTTTTTT,CATSEPLNTGELFF
TRBV27,.,TRBJ2-3,few,TGTGCCAGCAGACCGATCACGGCGCCCACAGATACGCAGTATTTT,CASRPITAPTDTQYF
TRBV12-3/TRBV12-4,TRBD2,TRBJ2-3,few,TGTGCCAGCAGCCCCGGAAGGGCAAGCGGGGGGGCCAAAGATACGCAGTATTTT,CASSPGRASGGAKDTQYF
TRBV10-2,.,TRBJ1-3,few,TGCGCCAGCGGATGGGTAGCGACTGGAAACACCATATATTTT,CASGWVATGNTIYF
TRBV4-2,.,TRBJ1-2,.,TGTGCCAGCAGCCAGGGGTTGGCCAGAGGGTATGGCTACACCTTC,CASSQGLARGYGYTF